This TCR beta chain originates from a study of blood T cell repertoires in COVID-19. Across the whole study: Sample material is recorded as cDNA or gDNA derived from T cells, B-cell-depleted T cells, or PBMCs.

The CDR3 totals 15 residues. Trimming removed 2 bases at V and 0 bases at J, with 8 bases between. The germline V gene has CDR1 SGHDT and CDR2 YYEEEE. Original processing notes: Reference gene primer amplification yielded estimated nucleated cell counts. Method: immunoSEQ multiplex PCR; TCRdb's copy keeps in-frame clones and lacks some. V and J calls and clone size come straight from that table; D and trimming were deduced from the DNA. The data show about 480,000 clones, with 88% seen just once and less than 2% held by the top ten. Study members were between about 18 and 95 years old and lived in 20 to 25 US regions. Cohorts were based on clinical histories the participants reported.

The source is a woman between 40 and 50 years old who had recovered from COVID-19. The chain combines TRBV5-6 with TRBJ2-2, with D uncertain. The material sequenced was PBMCs or T cells enriched from blood (not recorded which). The CDR3 spells CASSFAMANTGELFF. The CDR3 DNA follows: TGTGCCAGCAGCTTTGCTATGGCGAACACCGGGGAGCTGTTTTTT.